The 10 T cell receptor beta chains below come from one sample, sequenced in a study of OX40 agonist ivuxolimab in advanced cancers. Data came from immunoSEQ multiplex PCR; TCRdb stores just in-frame clones and leaves some out. The data hold tens of thousands of clones, with about 85% observed a single time. Material: CD4+ or CD8+ T cells sorted from blood, obtained in a trial of the OX40 agonist ivuxolimab. These receptor sequences come from an adult with an advanced solid tumor such as melanoma, head and neck, liver or kidney cancer.

The genes are TRBV10-3 and TRBJ2-7; D remains ambiguous. V dropped 6 bases and J dropped 2 bases, with 14 bases sitting between them. The CDR3 loop spans 14 amino acids. Germline CDR1 ENHRY, CDR2 SYGVKD. For the CDR3, the DNA is TGTGCCATCAGGACAAACGAGTTAACCTACGAGCAGTACTTC. It is translated as CAIRTNELTYEQYF.

The genes are TRBV6-6 and TRBJ1-1; D is unresolved. Trimming shortened V by 5 bases and J by 1 base, and 8 bases separated the two germline ends. CDR3 length: 13 residues. Germline-derived CDR1 and CDR2 are MNHNY and SVGAGI (reference sequence). The CDR3 loop is CASSLAWNTEAFF. The DNA for the CDR3 is TGTGCCAGCAGTCTCGCATGGAACACTGAAGCTTTCTTT.

The chain links TRBV7-2 to TRBJ2-3, with TRBD2 matching over 7 bases. Germline values: CDR1 SGHTA, CDR2 FQGNSA. V trimming: 5 bases; J trimming: 0 bases; junction bases outside the gene matches: 5. The CDR3 has 15 amino acids. The DNA for the CDR3 is TGTGCCAGCAGCCGTAGCGGGCAAAGCACAGATACGCAGTATTTT. Its protein product is CASSRSGQSTDTQYF.

Only one count was recorded for this clone. V and J are TRBV19 and TRBJ2-7; D remains ambiguous. CDR1 is LNHDA, CDR2 SQIVND, per germline (reference sequence). The CDR3 is made up of 15 amino acids. Trimming pared 1 base from V and 3 bases from J, leaving 13 bases between. CDR3 nucleotides: TGTGCCAGTAGTATAGGGTCGGCGAAGATCTACGAGCAGTACTTC. Translation: CASSIGSAKIYEQYF.

This chain uses TRBV18 with TRBJ2-1, with 8 bases that match TRBD2. The trim removed 2 bases at V and 4 bases at J, leaving 7 bases unmatched. The CDR3 sequence is 16 residues long. Germline values: CDR1 KGHSH, CDR2 LQKENI. This CDR3 is CASSPLDGRVYNEQFF. Here the CDR3 DNA reads TGTGCCAGCTCACCATTGGACGGGAGGGTGTACAATGAGCAGTTCTTC.

Concerning this clone: Germline and junction disagree at one end, which may indicate a read error. The V call is TRBV7-9, the J call TRBJ2-7, with D perhaps matching TRBD1 or TRBD2 (6 bases each). CDR1 is SEHNR, CDR2 FQNEAQ, per germline (reference sequence). The CDR3 consists of 14 residues. This CDR3 is CASRLGGDGGQQYF. In nucleotides, the CDR3 is TGTGCCAGCAGATTAGGGGGAGACGGGGGACAGCAGTACTTC.

V is TRBV4-2 and J is TRBJ2-7; 13 nucleotides agree with TRBD2. V dropped 4 bases and J dropped 6; count of bases not matched to a gene: 9. Germline V lookup: CDR1 LGHNA, CDR2 YNFKEQ. The CDR3 spans 16 residues. Here the CDR3 reads CASSPGTSGKVIEQYF. Here the CDR3 DNA reads TGTGCCAGCAGCCCCGGGACTAGCGGGAAAGTAATCGAGCAGTACTTC.

The gene calls are TRBV5-5 and TRBJ1-1, with a tentative D call TRBD1 (5 bases). V was shortened by 5 bases and J by 4 bases, with 15 bases between the two germline ends. The V gene's germline CDR1 is SGHKS and CDR2 YYEKEE (reference sequence). This CDR3 is built from 14 residues. The CDR3 sequence: CASRTARGSTEAFF. The CDR3 nucleotides read TGTGCCAGCAGAACTGCTAGGGGCAGCACTGAAGCTTTCTTT.

V usage is TRBV25-1 and J usage is TRBJ2-1; D may be TRBD2 (5 bases). CDR1 and CDR2 from the germline V gene are MGHDK and SYGVNS. The CDR3 runs 13 residues. With 7 bases removed from V and 2 bases from J, the gap between germline ends came to 9 bases. The CDR3 DNA reads as TGTGCCAGCAAGGGAGCCGCCTACAATGAGCAGTTCTTC. Its translation is CASKGAAYNEQFF.

This clone was seen once. The chain employs TRBV27 and TRBJ2-7; tentative D call: TRBD2 (6 bases). Per germline, CDR1 MNHEY and CDR2 SMNVEV (reference sequence). Trimming took off 6 bases at V and 4 bases at J, with 25 bases between the two ends. The CDR3 loop spans 17 amino acids. As DNA, the CDR3 is TGTGCCAGCAGCCTAACTGCCGGGGGTGGTTTTTGGTACGAGCAGTACTTC. Encoded protein: CASSLTAGGGFWYEQYF.